Listed here are 15 T cell receptor beta chains from one sample, sequenced in a study of early T cells in non-severe SARS-CoV-2 infection. TCRdb called the 5' RACE reads again in MiXCR, with one record for every CDR3 protein. There are about 58,000 distinct CDR3 sequences in the sample; 12% occur only once, and roughly 1.2% lies in the top ten. This sample comprised whole blood, obtained at baseline. The origin of the receptors is an adult who was a healthcare worker with PCR-confirmed SARS-CoV-2 infection or an uninfected control (not recorded which). The donor label of this sample is uncertain.

The CDR3 is CSVGSGGSYNEQFF. The CDR3 DNA is TGCAGCGTGGGTTCCGGGGGGTCCTACAATGAGCAGTTCTTC. The rearrangement uses TRBV29-1 and TRBJ2-1; 7 bases match TRBD2. V was pared by 6 bases and J by 1 base, with 6 bases of the junction left unmatched. This CDR3 region has 14 residues. Germline V gene lookup returns CDR1 SQVTM and CDR2 ANQGSEA.

The sample holds a few counts of this clonotype. The chain combines TRBV19 with TRBJ2-5; weak D call: TRBD2 (5 bases). V dropped 5 bases and J dropped 2 bases, with 9 bases sitting between them. The CDR3 runs to 13 residues. Germline V gene lookup returns CDR1 LNHDA and CDR2 SQIVND (reference sequence). For the CDR3, the DNA is TGTGCCAGTAGTGTGGAGGATCAAGAGACCCAGTACTTC. Translation: CASSVEDQETQYF.

This clonotype has a count of ten or more. The rearrangement joins TRBV19 to TRBJ2-5; 11 bases align to TRBD1. Unmatched junction bases numbered 6, after V lost 2 bases and J lost 4 bases. Germline assignment: CDR1 LNHDA and CDR2 SQIVND (reference sequence). This CDR3 comprises 16 residues. The CDR3 DNA is TGTGCCAGTAGTATACCCCGGACAGGGGGCTCAGAGACCCAGTACTTC. This sequence encodes CASSIPRTGGSETQYF.

In this sample, this clonotype turned up many times. V usage is TRBV6-5 and J usage is TRBJ2-2; a possible D gene is TRBD2 (6 bases). The germline V gene encodes CDR1 MNHEY and CDR2 SVGAGI. The CDR3 is made up of 14 amino acids. Trimming shortened V by 6 bases and J by 3 bases, and 11 bases separated the two germline ends. CDR3 residues: CASRSTSHTGELFF. The CDR3 DNA follows: TGTGCCAGCAGGTCGACTAGTCACACCGGGGAGCTGTTTTTT.

The table lists this clonotype with many counts. The rearrangement joins TRBV20-1 to TRBJ1-5; D gene uncertain. From germline, CDR1 is DFQATT and CDR2 SNEGSKA (reference sequence). This CDR3 region has 15 residues. V lost 6 bases and J lost 1, with 16 bases in between. The CDR3 here is CSAKDGIWSNQPQHF. The CDR3, as DNA: TGCAGTGCCAAGGACGGCATATGGAGCAATCAGCCCCAGCATTTT.

The table lists this clonotype with many counts. This sequence joins TRBV7-3 and TRBJ2-1; a possible D gene is TRBD1 (6 bases). The CDR3 totals 14 residues. The V end was cut by 5 bases, the J end by 5 bases, with 13 bases between. CDR1 is SGHTA, CDR2 FQGTGA, per germline. The CDR3 here is CASSQGQGHNEQFF. For the CDR3, the DNA is TGTGCCAGCAGCCAGGGGCAAGGGCACAATGAGCAGTTCTTC.

The rearrangement links TRBV7-6 to TRBJ2-5; TRBD2 matches at 12 bases. Per the germline V gene, CDR1 is SGHVS and CDR2 is FNYEAQ. This CDR3 comprises 16 residues. Trimming at V came to 4 bases and at J to 9 bases, leaving 12 bases not matched to a gene. The CDR3 DNA reads TGTGCCAGCAGCTCAGCACTAGCGGGGGGCGCGGGGGCCCAGTACTTC. Translation: CASSSALAGGAGAQYF.

A few counts support this clonotype. The V and J genes are TRBV20-1 and TRBJ2-1; maybe TRBD2 (7 bases). The length of the CDR3 is 13 residues. The germline V gene has CDR1 DFQATT and CDR2 SNEGSKA (reference sequence). V shed 0 bases and J shed 13 bases, with 16 bases lying between them. This chain's CDR3 is CSARDFGGPRQFF. The CDR3 DNA reads TGCAGTGCTAGAGATTTCGGGGGGCCCCGTCAGTTCTTC.

V is TRBV2 and J is TRBJ1-1; TRBD1 matches 8 bases. Germline-derived CDR1 and CDR2 are SNHLY and FYNNEI. V trimming: 3 bases; J trimming: 4 bases; junction bases outside the gene matches: 7. The CDR3 has 15 residues. The CDR3 reads CASSDRGLSGTEAFF. CDR3 nucleotide sequence: TGTGCCAGCAGTGACAGGGGGCTATCGGGCACTGAAGCTTTCTTT.

The V and J genes are TRBV6-5 and TRBJ1-1, with D unclear. Germline lookup yields CDR1 MNHEY and CDR2 SVGAGI. The CDR3 runs to 15 residues. Trimming shortened V by 2 bases and J by 1 base, and 11 bases separated the two germline ends. The CDR3 loop reads CASSYNRLKNTEAFF. The CDR3, as DNA: TGTGCCAGCAGTTACAACAGACTCAAGAACACTGAAGCTTTCTTT.

This clonotype was counted many times. This chain links TRBV19 with TRBJ1-6, with 8 positions matching TRBD1. The ends lost 4 bases at V and 10 bases at J; junction bases unmatched: 12. CDR3 size: 16 residues. Germline V CDR1 and CDR2: LNHDA, SQIVND (reference sequence). The CDR3 sequence is CASSSGPGGARSPLHF. CDR3 DNA: TGTGCCAGTAGTAGTGGTCCAGGGGGCGCGAGGTCACCCCTCCACTTT.

This clonotype was detected many times. Sequence at one end of the junction differs from germline and may be a read error. The CDR3 bases are TGTGCCAGCAGTCCACTCGCGATAACACAGGGCTTT. It translates to CASSPLAITQGF. J is TRBJ1-1 and V is TRBV12-3 or TRBV12-4, with a possible D match to TRBD1 (6 bases). This CDR3 spans 12 amino acids.

The V call is TRBV6-6, the J call TRBJ1-3; 11 bases agree with TRBD1. Per the germline V gene, CDR1 is MNHNY and CDR2 is SVGAGI (reference sequence). The ends lost 0 bases at V and 0 bases at J; junction bases unmatched: 1. The CDR3 has 17 residues. This CDR3 reads CASSYSGQGDSGNTIYF. CDR3 coding DNA: TGTGCCAGCAGTTACTCGGGACAGGGGGACTCTGGAAACACCATATATTTT.

This clonotype appeared many times. J is TRBJ1-4 and V is TRBV6-1; no definite D call. CDR1 is MNHNS, CDR2 SASEGT, per germline. The CDR3 has 12 amino acids. V gave up 5 bases and J gave up 10 bases, with 11 bases separating them. This CDR3 is CASSPPGPKLFF. The CDR3 bases are TGTGCCAGCAGTCCCCCCGGGCCAAAACTGTTTTTT.

Many counts were recorded for this clonotype. The J gene is TRBJ1-2, the V gene TRBV25-1; D is ambiguous. The CDR3 loop spans 16 amino acids. Per germline, CDR1 MGHDK and CDR2 SYGVNS. Between the trimmed V and J ends, which lost 2 bases and 5 bases, there was a span of 18 bases. CDR3 nucleotide sequence: TGTGCCAGCAGTGAAGTCTCGGCTGATTTTCGGTATGGCTACACCTTC. It specifies CASSEVSADFRYGYTF.